This TCR beta chain stems from a study of blood T cells in healthy people across ages. Germline CDR1 and CDR2: MNHEY and SVGEGT. This CDR3 is 14 amino acids long. Through a sample-barcoded 5' primer and a J-beta primer mix, a second PCR was run for about 7 to 12 cycles. Each cDNA was tagged by a template-switch adaptor containing 12 random nucleotides. TCRdb analysed the 5' RACE reads with MiXCR anew, one entry per CDR3 protein. The sample includes roughly 550,000 distinct CDR3 sequences, around 24% seen only once; the top ten take roughly 9.4%. Another study also made use of these data, one on T cells of mothers and their children. From that second work: Over 8.5 million reads per mother and approximately 3.2 million per child were obtained. Related mother and child pairs showed slightly greater overlap (not significant) than unrelated pairs did.

The chain couples TRBV6-2 or TRBV6-3 to TRBJ2-5; D gene unclear. Matching the DNA end better, TRBJ2-7 makes the J call doubtful. The material sequenced was blood. This sequence was found in a boy aged 5 to 17 in good health. The CDR3 region has the DNA TGTGCCAGCAGTTACGGTGGTTGCCCCTACGAGCAGTACTTC. This translates into CASSYGGCPYEQYF.